This entry describes one T cell receptor beta chain. The target of this receptor is not known. The input lacks base qualities; no much larger clone sits a single base away. This specimen's time point label, per the study, means: pre-sensitization, week 0. The treatment or condition label of this sample denotes: therapeutic diphenylcyclopropenone sensitization with weekly scalp DPC. At every patch-test visit, the blood draw took place before the patch test was put on. Eligible patients were aged 18 to 70, diagnosed with alopecia, deemed suitable for DPC therapy, and excluded if pregnant. Total RNA was isolated from unfractionated whole blood collected in Tempus Blood RNA tubes. This specimen belongs to a study of human T cells and chemical hapten exposure (dated by TCRdb to the early 2020s). Describing the broader study: For sensitization, 2% DPC in acetone was applied to a roughly 2 cm by roughly 2 cm area of upper inner arm skin. Throughout the roughly 24-week study period, patients were also given weekly therapeutic DPC doses on the scalp. Patch testing on the upper back used Finn chambers containing 0.01% DPC, with scoring done after 6 days according to International Contact Dermatitis Research Group standards. Alopecia areata with under or over 50% scalp involvement, alopecia totalis and alopecia universalis were represented in the patient cohort, which was mostly female. The libraries were sequenced as a pool, and the TCR yield per sample differed mostly because of small variations in library volumes within the pool. Peripheral blood TCR repertoire changes were tracked in vivo in alopecia patients during primary and secondary sensitization to the hapten diphenylcyclopropenone (DPC). Blood was sampled from patients pre-sensitization (week 0) and at 2, 6 and about 24 weeks after DPC sensitization. For TCR sequencing, blood came from about 29 alopecia patients at anywhere from one to four time points (pre-sensitization, 2, 6 and 24 weeks).

Summary of the overall study and its limitations: DPC sensitization did not change how many TCRs were above 1 in 1000 frequency, and no evidence was found of alterations in global repertoire structure. Compared with pre-sensitization or healthy control sets, expanded TCRs formed significantly more large CDR3 similarity clusters, which is consistent with antigen-driven responses. Repeated subsampling changed both the strength of the expansion versus patch-test correlation and the threshold at which that correlation became significant. Alopecia, a presumed autoimmune disease, was present in all patients, so the immune response of the patients might differ from that of healthy individuals. A positive correlation was found between the number of PT1 expanded TCRs and patch test score, with significance reached at thresholds 8, 16 and 32 but not 4.

Library prep was done by RACE. The sequencer listed for this sample is NextSeq 500. During library preparation, unique molecular identifiers were attached to individual cDNA molecules so that TCRs could be counted quantitatively and reproducibly. From each blood RNA sample, both TCR alpha and TCR beta chains were sequenced. In the paper's pipeline: Samples had a median of about 96,000 TCRs, with a range from about 23,224 to 700,000. The Decombinator software suite was used to annotate the V, J and CDR3 of the TCR reads. To make PS versus PT1 abundance plots, every sample was subsampled to the same number of TCRs (28,000). TCRs were defined as expanded if absent before sensitization and observed at least eight times at the 2-week time point. TCRdb redid the processing of the public reads, applying fastp at Q25 and MiXCR, and retained in-frame beta chains. Each CDR3 protein appears once, grouped with its most common genes and DNA. TCRdb assigned the V and J calls; the authors' analysis was not used. In this sample the table shows about 380,000 distinct CDR3 sequences, less than 6.5% of which occur a single time. Approximately 2.4% of the sample is taken by the ten largest.

Trimming at the junction amounts to 1 base on V and 3 bases on J, and the germline ends lie 6 bases apart. The CDR3 contains 14 residues, cysteine and phenylalanine counted. The kept DNA is CDR3 alone, 42 bases in frame from the first base. CDR1 and CDR2, looked up from the germline V gene, are KGHSH and LQKENI. The source was whole blood, collected in connection with sensitization to the hapten diphenylcyclopropenone (DPC). The receptor comes from a woman aged 45-65 years with alopecia areata. Some clones in this sample may be carry-over from other donors' samples. Recombination linked TRBV18 to TRBJ2-2, with the D gene uncertain. The CDR3 has the sequence CASSPLTDTGELFF. The DNA sequence is as follows: TGTGCCAGCTCACCACTAACAGACACCGGGGAGCTGTTTTTT.